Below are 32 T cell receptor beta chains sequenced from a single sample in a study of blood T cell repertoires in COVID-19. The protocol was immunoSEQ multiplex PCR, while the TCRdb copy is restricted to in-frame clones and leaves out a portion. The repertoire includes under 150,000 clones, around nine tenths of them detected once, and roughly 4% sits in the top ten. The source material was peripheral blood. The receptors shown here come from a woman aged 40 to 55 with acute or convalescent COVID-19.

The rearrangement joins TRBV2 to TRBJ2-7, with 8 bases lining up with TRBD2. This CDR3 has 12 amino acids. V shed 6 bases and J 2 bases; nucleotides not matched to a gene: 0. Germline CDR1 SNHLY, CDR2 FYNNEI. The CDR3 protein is CASRTSAYEQYF. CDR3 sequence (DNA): TGTGCCAGCAGGACTAGCGCCTACGAGCAGTACTTC.

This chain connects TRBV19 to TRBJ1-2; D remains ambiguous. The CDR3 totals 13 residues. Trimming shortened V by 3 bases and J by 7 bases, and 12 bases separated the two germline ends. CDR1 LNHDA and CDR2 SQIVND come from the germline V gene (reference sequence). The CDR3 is CASSMGGLSGYTF. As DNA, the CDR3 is TGTGCCAGTAGTATGGGAGGGTTGAGTGGCTACACCTTC.

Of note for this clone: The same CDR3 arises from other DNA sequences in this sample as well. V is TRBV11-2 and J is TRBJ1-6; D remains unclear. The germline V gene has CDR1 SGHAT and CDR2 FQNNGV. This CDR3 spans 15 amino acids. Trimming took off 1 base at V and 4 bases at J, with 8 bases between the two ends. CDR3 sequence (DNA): TGTGCCAGCAGCTTAGCTCGGGGATATAATTCACCCCTCCACTTT. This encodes CASSLARGYNSPLHF.

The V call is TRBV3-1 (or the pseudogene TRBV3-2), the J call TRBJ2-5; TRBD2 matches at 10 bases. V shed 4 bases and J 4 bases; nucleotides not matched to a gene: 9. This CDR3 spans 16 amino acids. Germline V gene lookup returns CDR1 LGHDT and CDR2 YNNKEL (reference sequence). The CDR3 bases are TGTGCCAGCAGCCTCCAGCGGGGGGGCCTTGGAGAGACCCAGTACTTC. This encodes CASSLQRGGLGETQYF.

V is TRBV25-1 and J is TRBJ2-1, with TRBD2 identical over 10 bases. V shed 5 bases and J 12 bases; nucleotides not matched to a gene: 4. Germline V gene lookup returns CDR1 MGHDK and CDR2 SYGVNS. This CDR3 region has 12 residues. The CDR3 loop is CASSRASGGQFF. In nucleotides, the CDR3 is TGTGCCAGCAGTAGGGCTAGCGGGGGGCAGTTCTTC.

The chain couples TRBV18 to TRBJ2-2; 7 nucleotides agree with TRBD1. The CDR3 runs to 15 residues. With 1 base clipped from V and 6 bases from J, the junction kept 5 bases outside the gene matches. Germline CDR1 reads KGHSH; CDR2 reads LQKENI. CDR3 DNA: TGTGCCAGCTCACCACGACAGGGTGAAGCCGGGGAGCTGTTTTTT. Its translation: CASSPRQGEAGELFF.

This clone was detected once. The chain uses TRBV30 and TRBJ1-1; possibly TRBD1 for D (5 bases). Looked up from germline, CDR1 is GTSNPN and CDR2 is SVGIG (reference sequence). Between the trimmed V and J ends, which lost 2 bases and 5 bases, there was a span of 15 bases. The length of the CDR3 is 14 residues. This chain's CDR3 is CAWSILEGRTEAFF. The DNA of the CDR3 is TGTGCCTGGAGTATTCTTGAGGGGAGGACTGAAGCTTTCTTT.

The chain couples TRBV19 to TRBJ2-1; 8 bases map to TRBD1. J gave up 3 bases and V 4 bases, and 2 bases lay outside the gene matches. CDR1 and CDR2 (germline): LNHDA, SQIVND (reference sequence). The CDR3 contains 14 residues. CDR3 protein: CASSTGGIYNEQFF. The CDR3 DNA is TGTGCCAGTAGTACAGGGGGCATCTACAATGAGCAGTTCTTC.

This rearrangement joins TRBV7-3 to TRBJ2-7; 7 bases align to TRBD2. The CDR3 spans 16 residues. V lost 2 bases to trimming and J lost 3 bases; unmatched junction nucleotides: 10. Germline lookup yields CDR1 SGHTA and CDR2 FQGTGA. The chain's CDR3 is CASSLGPAGELYEQYF. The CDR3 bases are TGTGCCAGCAGCTTAGGCCCTGCGGGGGAACTCTACGAGCAGTACTTC.

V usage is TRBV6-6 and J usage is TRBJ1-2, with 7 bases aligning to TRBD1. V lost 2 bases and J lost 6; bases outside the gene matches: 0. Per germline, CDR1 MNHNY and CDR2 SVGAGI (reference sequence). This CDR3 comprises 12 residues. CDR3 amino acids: CASSYGTDGYTF. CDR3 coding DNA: TGTGCCAGCAGTTACGGGACAGATGGCTACACCTTC.

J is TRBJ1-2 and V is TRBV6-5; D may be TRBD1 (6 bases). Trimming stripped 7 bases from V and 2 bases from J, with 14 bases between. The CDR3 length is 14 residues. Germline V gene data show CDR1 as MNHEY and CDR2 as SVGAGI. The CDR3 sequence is CASTLGDTNYGYTF. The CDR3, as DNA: TGTGCCAGCACCCTGGGGGACACAAACTATGGCTACACCTTC.

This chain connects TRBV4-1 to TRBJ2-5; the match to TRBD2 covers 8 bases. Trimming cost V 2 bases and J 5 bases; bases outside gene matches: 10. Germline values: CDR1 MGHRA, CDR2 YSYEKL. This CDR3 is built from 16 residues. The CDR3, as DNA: TGCGCCAGCAGCCAAAGAGCGGGGGTGGCCTCGGAGACCCAGTACTTC. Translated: CASSQRAGVASETQYF.

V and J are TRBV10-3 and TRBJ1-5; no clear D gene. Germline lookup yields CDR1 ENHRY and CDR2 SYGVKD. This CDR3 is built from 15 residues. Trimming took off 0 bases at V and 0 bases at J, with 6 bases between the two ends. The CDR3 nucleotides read TGTGCCATCAGTGAGTCCGTGGCTAGCAATCAGCCCCAGCATTTT. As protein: CAISESVASNQPQHF.

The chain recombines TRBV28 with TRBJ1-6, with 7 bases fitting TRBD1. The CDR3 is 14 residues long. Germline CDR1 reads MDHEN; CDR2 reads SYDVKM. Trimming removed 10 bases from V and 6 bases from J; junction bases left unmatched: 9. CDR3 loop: CATTPGQSNSPLHF. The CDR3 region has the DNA TGTGCCACGACCCCGGGACAGTCTAATTCACCCCTCCACTTT.

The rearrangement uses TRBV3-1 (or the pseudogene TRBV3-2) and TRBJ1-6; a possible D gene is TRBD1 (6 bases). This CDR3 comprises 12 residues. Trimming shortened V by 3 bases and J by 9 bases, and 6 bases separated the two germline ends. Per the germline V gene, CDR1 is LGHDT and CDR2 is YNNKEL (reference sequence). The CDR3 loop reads CASSHRGSPLHF. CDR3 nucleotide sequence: TGTGCCAGCAGCCACAGGGGTTCACCCCTCCACTTT.

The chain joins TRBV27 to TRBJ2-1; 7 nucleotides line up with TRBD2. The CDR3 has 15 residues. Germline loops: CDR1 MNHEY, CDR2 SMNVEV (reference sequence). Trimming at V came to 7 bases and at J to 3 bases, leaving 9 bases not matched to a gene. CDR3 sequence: CASNTRAGDYNEQFF. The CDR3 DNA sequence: TGTGCCAGCAACACTAGGGCGGGAGACTACAATGAGCAGTTCTTC.

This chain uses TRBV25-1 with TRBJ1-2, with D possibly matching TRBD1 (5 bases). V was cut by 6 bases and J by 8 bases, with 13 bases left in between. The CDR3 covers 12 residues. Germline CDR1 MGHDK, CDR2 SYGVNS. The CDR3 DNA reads TGTGCCAGCAGCGGAGCAGGGAACGGCTACACCTTC. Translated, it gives CASSGAGNGYTF.

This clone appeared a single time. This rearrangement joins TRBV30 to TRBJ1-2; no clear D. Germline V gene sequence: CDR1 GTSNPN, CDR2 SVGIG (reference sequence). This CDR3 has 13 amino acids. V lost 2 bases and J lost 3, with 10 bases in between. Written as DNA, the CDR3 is TGTGCCTGGAGTAAGGAGTCTTACTATGGCTACACCTTC. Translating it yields CAWSKESYYGYTF.

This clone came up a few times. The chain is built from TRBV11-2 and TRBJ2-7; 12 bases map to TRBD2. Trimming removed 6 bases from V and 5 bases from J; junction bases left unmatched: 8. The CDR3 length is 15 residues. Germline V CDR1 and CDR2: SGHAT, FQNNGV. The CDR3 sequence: CASSAPGLAGHEQYF. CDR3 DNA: TGTGCCAGCAGTGCGCCGGGACTAGCGGGTCACGAGCAGTACTTC.

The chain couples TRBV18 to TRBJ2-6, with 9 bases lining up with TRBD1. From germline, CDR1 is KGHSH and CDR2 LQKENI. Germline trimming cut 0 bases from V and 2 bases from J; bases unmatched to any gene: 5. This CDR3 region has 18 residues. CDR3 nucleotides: TGTGCCAGCTCACCACCGGGACAGGGAACACCTGGGGCCAACGTCCTGACTTTC. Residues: CASSPPGQGTPGANVLTF.

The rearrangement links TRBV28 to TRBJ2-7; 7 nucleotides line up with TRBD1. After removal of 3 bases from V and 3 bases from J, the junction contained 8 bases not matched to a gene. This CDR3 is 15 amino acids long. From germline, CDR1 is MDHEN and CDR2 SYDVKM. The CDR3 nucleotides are TGTGCCAGCAGTTTCTCACCCGGGACAGTCTACGAGCAGTACTTC. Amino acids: CASSFSPGTVYEQYF.

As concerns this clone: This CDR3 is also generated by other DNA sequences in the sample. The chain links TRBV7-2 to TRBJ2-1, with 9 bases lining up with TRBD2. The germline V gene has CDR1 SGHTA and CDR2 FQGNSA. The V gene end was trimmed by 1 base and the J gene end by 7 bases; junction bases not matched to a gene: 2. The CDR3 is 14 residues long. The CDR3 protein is CASSLGLADNEQFF. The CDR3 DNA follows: TGTGCCAGCAGCTTAGGACTAGCGGATAATGAGCAGTTCTTC.

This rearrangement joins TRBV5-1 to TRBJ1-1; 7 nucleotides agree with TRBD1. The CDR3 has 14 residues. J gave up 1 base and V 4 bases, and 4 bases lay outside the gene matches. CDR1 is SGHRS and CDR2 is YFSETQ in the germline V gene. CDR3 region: CASSPRDRNTEAFF. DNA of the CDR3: TGCGCCAGCAGCCCCCGGGACAGGAACACTGAAGCTTTCTTT.

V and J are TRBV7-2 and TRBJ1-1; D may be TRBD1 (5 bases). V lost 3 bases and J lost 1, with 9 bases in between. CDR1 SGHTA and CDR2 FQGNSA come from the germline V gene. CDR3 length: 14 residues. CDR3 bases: TGTGCCAGCAGCTTCCCCAGGGAGAACACTGAAGCTTTCTTT. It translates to CASSFPRENTEAFF.

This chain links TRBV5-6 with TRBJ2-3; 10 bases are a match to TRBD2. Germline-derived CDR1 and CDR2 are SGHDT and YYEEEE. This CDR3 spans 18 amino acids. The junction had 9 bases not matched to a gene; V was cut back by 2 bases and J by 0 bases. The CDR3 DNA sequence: TGTGCCAGCAGCTTTGGACTAGCGGATAGAAGTAGCACAGATACGCAGTATTTT. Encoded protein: CASSFGLADRSSTDTQYF.

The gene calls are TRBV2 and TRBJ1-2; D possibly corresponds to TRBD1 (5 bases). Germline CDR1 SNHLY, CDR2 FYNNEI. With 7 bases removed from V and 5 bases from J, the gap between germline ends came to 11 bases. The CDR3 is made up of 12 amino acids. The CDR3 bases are TGTGCCAGCATCACGGACACTTATGGCTACACCTTC. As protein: CASITDTYGYTF.

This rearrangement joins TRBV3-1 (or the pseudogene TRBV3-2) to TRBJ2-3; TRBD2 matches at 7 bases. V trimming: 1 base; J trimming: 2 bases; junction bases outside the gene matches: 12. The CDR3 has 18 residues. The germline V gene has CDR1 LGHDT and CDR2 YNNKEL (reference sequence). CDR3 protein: CASSQGSGETDLTDTQYF. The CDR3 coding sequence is TGTGCCAGCAGCCAAGGGAGCGGGGAGACGGATCTCACAGATACGCAGTATTTT.

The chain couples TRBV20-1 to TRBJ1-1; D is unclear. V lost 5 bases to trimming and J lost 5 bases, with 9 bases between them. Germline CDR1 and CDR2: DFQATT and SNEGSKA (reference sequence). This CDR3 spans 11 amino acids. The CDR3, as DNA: TGCAGTGCTTTTACACAGACTGAAGCTTTCTTT. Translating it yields CSAFTQTEAFF.

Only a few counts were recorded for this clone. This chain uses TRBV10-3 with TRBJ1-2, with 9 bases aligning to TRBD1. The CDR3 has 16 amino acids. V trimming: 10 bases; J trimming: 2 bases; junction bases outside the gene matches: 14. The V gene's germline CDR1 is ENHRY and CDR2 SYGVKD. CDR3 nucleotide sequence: TGTGCCACCACCGGGACAGGGCCTGCTACGAACTATGGCTACACCTTC. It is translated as CATTGTGPATNYGYTF.

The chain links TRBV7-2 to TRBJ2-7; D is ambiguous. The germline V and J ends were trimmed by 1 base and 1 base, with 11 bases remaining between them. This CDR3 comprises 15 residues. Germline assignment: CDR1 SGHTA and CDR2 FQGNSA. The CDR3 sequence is CASSLGSRSSYEQYF. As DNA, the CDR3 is TGTGCCAGCAGCTTAGGATCCAGGTCATCCTACGAGCAGTACTTC.

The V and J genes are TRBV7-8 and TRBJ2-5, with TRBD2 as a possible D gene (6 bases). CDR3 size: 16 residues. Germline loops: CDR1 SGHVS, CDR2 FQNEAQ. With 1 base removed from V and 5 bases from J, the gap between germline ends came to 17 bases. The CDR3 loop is CASSLGFGSARETQYF. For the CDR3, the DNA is TGTGCCAGCAGCTTAGGATTCGGGAGTGCCAGGGAGACCCAGTACTTC.

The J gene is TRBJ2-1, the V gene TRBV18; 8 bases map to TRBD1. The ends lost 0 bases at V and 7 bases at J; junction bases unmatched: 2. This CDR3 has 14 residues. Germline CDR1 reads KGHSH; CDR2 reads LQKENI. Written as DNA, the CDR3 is TGTGCCAGCTCACCACCGGACAGGGTAAATGAGCAGTTCTTC. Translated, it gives CASSPPDRVNEQFF.